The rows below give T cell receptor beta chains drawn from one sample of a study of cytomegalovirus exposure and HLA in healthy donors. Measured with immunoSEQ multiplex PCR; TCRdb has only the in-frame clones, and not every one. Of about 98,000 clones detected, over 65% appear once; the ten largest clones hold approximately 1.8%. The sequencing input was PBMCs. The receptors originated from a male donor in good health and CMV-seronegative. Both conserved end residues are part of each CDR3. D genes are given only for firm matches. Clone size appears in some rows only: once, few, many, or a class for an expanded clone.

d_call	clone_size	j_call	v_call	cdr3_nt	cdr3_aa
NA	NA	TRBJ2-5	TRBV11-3	TGTGCCAGCAGCTTGGACGGGGATCAAGAGACCCAGTACTTC	CASSLDGDQETQYF
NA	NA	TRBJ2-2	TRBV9	TGTGCCAGCAGCGTAGGTACTAACACCGGGGAGCTGTTTTTT	CASSVGTNTGELFF
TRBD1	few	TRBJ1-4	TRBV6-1	TGTGCCAGCAGTGACCTGGCAGGGGGTGAAAAACTGTTTTTT	CASSDLAGGEKLFF
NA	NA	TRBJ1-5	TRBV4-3	TGCGCCAGCAGCCAAGTGATTGGGGCTCAGCCCCAGCATTTT	CASSQVIGAQPQHF
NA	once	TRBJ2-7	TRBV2	TGTGCCAGCAGTTCAGGGGCCTACGAGCAGTACTTC	CASSSGAYEQYF
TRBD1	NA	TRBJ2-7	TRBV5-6	TGTGCCAGCAGCTCGAAGGACAGGCTTCACGAGCAGTACTTC	CASSSKDRLHEQYF
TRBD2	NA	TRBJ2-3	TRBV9	TGTGCCAGCAGCGTCACTAGCGCTAACACAGATACGCAGTATTTT	CASSVTSANTDTQYF
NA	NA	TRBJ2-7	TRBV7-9	TGTGCCAGCAGCTTCTCGGGGCTAGCGAACTACGAGCAGTACTTC	CASSFSGLANYEQYF
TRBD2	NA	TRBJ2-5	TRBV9	TGTGCCAGCAGCGTAAATCCGGGACTACAAGAGACCCAGTACTTC	CASSVNPGLQETQYF
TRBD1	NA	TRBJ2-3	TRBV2	TGTGCCAGCAGTCCGGGACAGGGGACAGATACGCAGTATTTT	CASSPGQGTDTQYF
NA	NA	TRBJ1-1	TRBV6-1	TGTGCCAGCATGGGGGCCCTTACGGCTGAAGCTTTCTTT	CASMGALTAEAFF
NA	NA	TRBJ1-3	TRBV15	TGTGCCACCAGCAGGCAAGACAGGAGTATCTCTGGAAACACCATATATTTT	CATSRQDRSISGNTIYF
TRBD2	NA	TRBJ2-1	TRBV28	TGTGCCAGCCGACGCCGGGGACTAGCGACCAATGAGCAGTTCTTC	CASRRRGLATNEQFF
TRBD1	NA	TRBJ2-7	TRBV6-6	TGTGCCAGCAGATTACCGGGACAGGGATCCTACGAGCAGTACTTC	CASRLPGQGSYEQYF
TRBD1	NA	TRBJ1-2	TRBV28	TGTGCCAGCAGTACAGGGGGCTCGGGCGGCTACACCTTC	CASSTGGSGGYTF
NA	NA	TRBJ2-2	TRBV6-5	TGTGCCAGCAGATCCGCGACTACGAACACCGGGGAGCTGTTTTTT	CASRSATTNTGELFF
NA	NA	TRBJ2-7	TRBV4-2	TGTGCCAGCAGCCTGGGAGGCTACGAGCAGTACTTC	CASSLGGYEQYF
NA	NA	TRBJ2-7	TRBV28	TGTGCCAGCAGTGATATGGACTCTTGGTCCTACGAGCAGTACTTC	CASSDMDSWSYEQYF
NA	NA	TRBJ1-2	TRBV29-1	TGCAGCGTTGAAGATTCTGAGGGATATGGCTACACCTTC	CSVEDSEGYGYTF
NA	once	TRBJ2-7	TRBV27	TGTGCCAGCAGTTTAAACAGGCGACAGGACCTACCTTACGAGCAGTACTTC	CASSLNRRQDLPYEQYF
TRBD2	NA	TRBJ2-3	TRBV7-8	TGTGCCAGCAGCTCAAGGGGTGCACTAGCGGGCACAGATACGCAGTATTTT	CASSSRGALAGTDTQYF
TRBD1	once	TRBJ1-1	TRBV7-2	TGTGCCAGCAGCTTAGAGGGGGCCGGGAACACTGAAGCTTTCTTT	CASSLEGAGNTEAFF
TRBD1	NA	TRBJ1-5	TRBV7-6	TGTGCCAGCAGCTCCGGGACAGGGGTTAGTCAGCCCCAGCATTTT	CASSSGTGVSQPQHF
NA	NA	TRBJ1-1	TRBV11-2	TGTGCCAGCAGCTTAGCACCGAGGAACACTGAAGCTTTCTTT	CASSLAPRNTEAFF
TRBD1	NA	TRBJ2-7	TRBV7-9	TGTGCCAGCAGCTTAGGTGGAGGACAGGACTACGAGCAGTACTTC	CASSLGGGQDYEQYF
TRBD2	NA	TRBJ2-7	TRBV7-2	TGTGCCAGCAGCTTCACCAGGACTAGCGCTAAGTACGAGCAGTACTTC	CASSFTRTSAKYEQYF
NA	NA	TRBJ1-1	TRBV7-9	TGTGCCAGCAGCACCACTGTCCTGAACACTGAAGCTTTCTTT	CASSTTVLNTEAFF
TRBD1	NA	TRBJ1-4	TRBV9	TGTGCCAGCAGCTTGGACAGGGGTGGTGAAAAACTGTTTTTT	CASSLDRGGEKLFF
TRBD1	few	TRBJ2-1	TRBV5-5	TGTGCCAGCAGCTCCACCAACGGACAGGGGCGGAACAATGAGCAGTTCTTC	CASSSTNGQGRNNEQFF
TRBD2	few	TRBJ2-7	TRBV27	TGTGCCAGCACCCGACTAGCGGGAGCCTACGAGCAGTACTTC	CASTRLAGAYEQYF
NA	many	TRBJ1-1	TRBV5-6	TGTGCCAGCAGCTTGGACGGGCTGGGGCCCGACACTGAAGCTTTCTTT	CASSLDGLGPDTEAFF
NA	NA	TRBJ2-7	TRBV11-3	TGTGCCAGCAGCTTAGCCTCCTCCTACGAGCAGTACTTC	CASSLASSYEQYF
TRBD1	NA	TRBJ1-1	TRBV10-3	TGTGCCATCAATCCGGGACAGGGGAACACTGAAGCTTTCTTT	CAINPGQGNTEAFF
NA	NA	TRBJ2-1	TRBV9	TGTGCCAGCAGCGTAGACCAGCGGGTTACTGAGCAGTTCTTC	CASSVDQRVTEQFF
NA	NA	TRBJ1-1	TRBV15	TGTGCCACCAGCAAGCGCGGACTTCTGAACACTGAAGCTTTCTTT	CATSKRGLLNTEAFF
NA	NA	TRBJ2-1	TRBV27	TGTGCCAGCAGTGCGGACAGCAGCTCCTACAATGAGCAGTTCTTC	CASSADSSSYNEQFF
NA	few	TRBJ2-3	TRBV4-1	TGCGCCAGCAGCCAAGAAATTAGCGCCAGCACAGATACGCAGTATTTT	CASSQEISASTDTQYF
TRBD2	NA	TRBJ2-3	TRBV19	TGTGCCAGTAGTATAGGCACTAGCGGGAGCACAGATACGCAGTATTTT	CASSIGTSGSTDTQYF
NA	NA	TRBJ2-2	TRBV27	TGTGCCAGCAGTTTTTATAGCGAGAACACCGGGGAGCTGTTTTTT	CASSFYSENTGELFF
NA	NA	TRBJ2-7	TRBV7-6	TGTGCCAGCAGCTTAGCTAGCGGTAACTCCTACGAGCAGTACTTC	CASSLASGNSYEQYF
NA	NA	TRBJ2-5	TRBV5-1	TGCGCCAGCAGTCAGGTCCAAGAGACCCAGTACTTC	CASSQVQETQYF
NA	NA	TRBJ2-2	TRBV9	TGTGCCAGCAGCCCAGAGGACAGGAACACCGGGGAGCTGTTTTTT	CASSPEDRNTGELFF
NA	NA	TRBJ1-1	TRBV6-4	TGTGCCAGCACCACCGCCGGGGGAACTGATACTGAAGCTTTCTTT	CASTTAGGTDTEAFF
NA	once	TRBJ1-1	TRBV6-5	TGTGCCACCAACCCCTGGGGGGGGAACCCTGAAGCTTTCTTT	CATNPWGGNPEAFF
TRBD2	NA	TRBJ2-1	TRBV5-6	TGTGCCAGCAGCTTGTTGAGCGGGAGTTTGGGCAATGAGCAGTTCTTC	CASSLLSGSLGNEQFF
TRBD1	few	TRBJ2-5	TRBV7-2	TGTGCCAGCAGCTTTCCGGGACAGGGTGGAGAGACCCAGTACTTC	CASSFPGQGGETQYF
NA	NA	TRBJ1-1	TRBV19	TGTGCCAGTAGTACAACAGTGAACACTGAAGCTTTCTTT	CASSTTVNTEAFF
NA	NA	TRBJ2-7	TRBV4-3	TGCGCCAGCAGCCAAGATACTAGCCGAACCTACGAGCAGTACTTC	CASSQDTSRTYEQYF
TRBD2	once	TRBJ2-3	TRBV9	TGTGCCAGCAGCGTAGATAAGCGGGAGGTCCCGGATACGCAGTATTTT	CASSVDKREVPDTQYF
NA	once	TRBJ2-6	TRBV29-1	TGCAGCGTAACAGGCTCTGGGGCCAACGTCCTGACTTTC	CSVTGSGANVLTF
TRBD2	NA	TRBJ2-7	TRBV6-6	TGTGCCAGCAGTTATAGCGGGAGTTGGTCCTACGAGCAGTACTTC	CASSYSGSWSYEQYF
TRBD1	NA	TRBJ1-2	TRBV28	TGTGCCAGCAGTCCGTTCCGGACAGGGGGCTCTTATGGCTACACCTTC	CASSPFRTGGSYGYTF
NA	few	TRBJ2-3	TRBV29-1	TGCAGCGTTGAGGCGGCTAGCACAGATACGCAGTATTTT	CSVEAASTDTQYF
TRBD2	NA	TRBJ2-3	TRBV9	TGTGCCAGCAGCGTCGCTAGCGGGATGGGCACAGATACGCAGTATTTT	CASSVASGMGTDTQYF
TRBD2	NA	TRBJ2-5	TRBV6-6	TGTGCCAGCAGTTACTTCTCGGGAGGCTTCCAAGAGACCCAGTACTTC	CASSYFSGGFQETQYF
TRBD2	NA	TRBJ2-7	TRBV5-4	TGTGCCAGCAGCTCGGGACTAGCGCCTGAGTACGAGCAGTACTTC	CASSSGLAPEYEQYF
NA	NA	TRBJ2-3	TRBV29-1	TGCAGCGGCGTGTCTAGCGGCACAGATACGCAGTATTTT	CSGVSSGTDTQYF